This TCR beta chain was recorded in a study of beta chain features in type 1 diabetes. Findings of the study overall: TCRB CDR3s from Type 1 diabetes patients were moderately but significantly shorter in all four CD4+ subsets. Individuals with type 1 diabetes displayed fewer insertions and more deletions at VDJ junctions. Any HLA effect on TCRB rearrangement was left unresolved by small sub-analyses.

This clone was counted only a few times. Antigen specificity is unknown. Other DNA sequences in the same sample also yield this CDR3. The isolated RNA, all of it, was reverse transcribed, so expressed TCRB transcripts were what got sequenced. Data came from immunoSEQ multiplex PCR; TCRdb stores just in-frame clones and leaves some out. Altogether about 240,000 clones are present, more than 11% being singletons, with the ten largest covering roughly 0.02%. Stem cell-like memory, regulatory, central memory and naive CD4+ cells were sorted via CD45RO/CCR7/CD25/CD127/CD95/CD27. With 2 bases removed from V and 6 bases from J, the gap between germline ends came to 5 bases. CDR3 size: 11 residues. Germline assignment: CDR1 MNHEY and CDR2 SVGAGI.

The TCR comes from a man aged 25 to 40 with type 1 diabetes. V is TRBV6-5 and J is TRBJ2-7, with D possibly being TRBD1 (5 bases). The sequenced material came from naive CD4+ T cells from blood. The CDR3 region is CASSYRGEQYF. The CDR3 region has the DNA TGTGCCAGCAGTTACAGGGGCGAGCAGTACTTC.